Below are 25 T cell receptor beta chains sequenced from a single sample in a study of cytomegalovirus exposure and HLA in healthy donors. PCR involved 60 Vbeta and 13 Jbeta primers. Data came from immunoSEQ multiplex PCR; TCRdb stores just in-frame clones and leaves some out. The sample lists under 150,000 clones, 80% to 90% occurring once. Sequencing input: PBMCs. These receptors all stem from a woman between 25 and 40 years old in good health and CMV-seronegative.

The rearrangement links TRBV7-3 to TRBJ2-3, with a weak D call TRBD1 (6 bases). The CDR3 is 16 residues long. Trimming left V 1 base short and J 1 base short, with 12 bases between. Germline V gene sequence: CDR1 SGHTA, CDR2 FQGTGA. The chain's CDR3 is CASSLNRALGTDTQYF. CDR3 nucleotide sequence: TGTGCCAGCAGCTTAAACAGGGCGTTGGGCACAGATACGCAGTATTTT.

J is TRBJ2-5 and V is TRBV30, with 9 bases aligning to TRBD1. Germline V CDR1 and CDR2: GTSNPN, SVGIG (reference sequence). This CDR3 has 17 residues. After removal of 0 bases from V and 4 bases from J, the junction contained 12 bases not matched to a gene. In DNA, the CDR3 is TGTGCCTGGAGTGTAAAGGCGGGGACAGGGACGTCAGAGACCCAGTACTTC. Its protein is CAWSVKAGTGTSETQYF. Combining the CDR3 with reference TRBV30 and TRBJ2-5 gives the whole variable domain SQTIHQWPATLVQPVGSPLSLECTVEGTSNPNLYWYRQAAGRGLQLLFYSVGIGQISSEVPQNLSASRPQDRQFILSSKKLLLSDSGFYLCAWSVKAGTGTSETQYFGPGTRLLVL.

CDR3 sequence reads: CASSSLSKLDTQYF. CDR3 sequence (DNA): TGTGCCAGCAGCTCACTATCCAAACTGGATACGCAGTATTTT. The chain employs TRBV11-2 and TRBJ2-3; D uncertain. This CDR3 region has 14 residues. The germline V gene encodes CDR1 SGHAT and CDR2 FQNNGV. With 4 bases removed from V and 6 bases from J, the gap between germline ends came to 14 bases. Supplemented by reference TRBV11-2 and TRBJ2-3, the full variable domain reads EAGVAQSPRYKIIEKRQSVAFWCNPISGHATLYWYQQILGQGPKLLIQFQNNGVVDDSQLPKDRFSAERLKGVDSTLKIQPAKLEDSAVYLCASSSLSKLDTQYFGPGTRLTVL.

The chain combines TRBV7-9 with TRBJ1-2; the D is unclear. Per the germline V gene, CDR1 is SEHNR and CDR2 is FQNEAQ (reference sequence). There are 12 residues in the CDR3. V was clipped by 2 bases and J by 8 bases, with 9 bases between them. This chain's CDR3 is CASSLFSPGYTF. In DNA form, the CDR3 reads TGTGCCAGCAGCTTATTTAGCCCGGGCTACACCTTC.

The V and J genes are TRBV29-1 and TRBJ2-5, with D maybe TRBD1 (6 bases). V was pared by 4 bases and J by 7 bases, with 22 bases between. CDR1 and CDR2 (germline): SQVTM, ANQGSEA. The CDR3 is 15 residues long. CDR3 sequence: CSVVPKKGDTGTQYF. The CDR3 DNA sequence: TGCAGCGTTGTGCCTAAAAAGGGGGACACGGGGACCCAGTACTTC. Combining the CDR3 with reference TRBV29-1 and TRBJ2-5 gives the whole variable domain SAVISQKPSRDICQRGTSLTIQCQVDSQVTMMFWYRQQPGQSLTLIATANQGSEATYESGFVIDKFPISRPNLTFSTLTVSNMSPEDSSIYLCSVVPKKGDTGTQYFGPGTRLLVL.

The CDR3 loop is CASSTTGLAGIAQETQYF. The CDR3 nucleotides are TGTGCCAGCAGCACCACGGGACTAGCGGGGATAGCCCAAGAGACCCAGTACTTC. This chain links TRBV7-9 with TRBJ2-5; 13 positions match TRBD2. The junction had 10 bases not matched to a gene; V was cut back by 5 bases and J by 1 base. CDR3 length equals 18 residues. Germline V lookup: CDR1 SEHNR, CDR2 FQNEAQ (reference sequence).

This rearrangement joins TRBV5-5 to TRBJ2-1; tentative D call: TRBD1 (6 bases). This CDR3 has 15 amino acids. Trimming took off 4 bases at V and 3 bases at J, with 14 bases between the two ends. The V gene's germline CDR1 is SGHKS and CDR2 YYEKEE (reference sequence). CDR3 nucleotides: TGTGCCAGCAGCCCAGGACAGACCAGCTACAATGAGCAGTTCTTC. Amino acids: CASSPGQTSYNEQFF.

The chain is built from TRBV29-1 and TRBJ2-3, with 9 nucleotides matching TRBD2. The CDR3 contains 14 residues. The junction had 13 bases not matched to a gene; V was cut back by 6 bases and J by 9 bases. Germline V gene sequence: CDR1 SQVTM, CDR2 ANQGSEA. This chain's CDR3 is CSVLAGPSPTTQYF. The CDR3 DNA follows: TGCAGCGTCCTAGCGGGGCCTTCGCCCACCACGCAGTATTTT.

The V and J genes are TRBV11-1 and TRBJ2-1; D unclear. Germline CDR1 is SGHAT and CDR2 is FQDESV (reference sequence). CDR3 length: 15 amino acids. V was trimmed by 1 base and J by 3 bases, leaving 10 bases between them. CDR3 in DNA: TGTGCCAGCAGCTTAGGGCAGGTGGGCTACAATGAGCAGTTCTTC. As protein: CASSLGQVGYNEQFF. Looking up the rest from reference TRBV11-1 and TRBJ2-1 gives the full variable domain: EAEVAQSPRYKITEKSQAVAFWCDPISGHATLYWYRQILGQGPELLVQFQDESVVDDSQLPKDRFSAERLKGVDSTLKIQPAELGDSAMYLCASSLGQVGYNEQFFGPGTRLTVL.

The chain has TRBV19 and TRBJ2-7; the D gene is possibly TRBD2 (5 bases). Per the germline V gene, CDR1 is LNHDA and CDR2 is SQIVND (reference sequence). Trimming cost V 5 bases and J 6 bases, with 11 bases left between them. This CDR3 spans 12 amino acids. CDR3 region: CASSPLRGEQYF. The CDR3 DNA sequence: TGTGCCAGTAGTCCCCTCCGGGGCGAGCAGTACTTC.

The chain links TRBV11-2 to TRBJ1-2; D gene uncertain. Germline CDR1 reads SGHAT; CDR2 reads FQNNGV. The CDR3 sequence is 16 residues long. Trimming took 5 bases from V and 3 from J, leaving 19 bases between them. The DNA for the CDR3 is TGTGCCAGCAGCGCCCTCTGGGGAGGAAGGGACTATGGCTACACCTTC. Encoded protein: CASSALWGGRDYGYTF.

The rearrangement uses TRBV9 and TRBJ2-3, with TRBD1 as a possible D gene (5 bases). V was pared by 3 bases and J by 0 bases, with 8 bases between. Per the germline V gene, CDR1 is SGDLS and CDR2 is YYNGEE. This CDR3 is built from 14 residues. CDR3: CASSGDSSTDTQYF. The CDR3 DNA is TGTGCCAGCAGCGGAGACAGTAGCACAGATACGCAGTATTTT.

A few counts support this clone. CDR3 DNA sequence: TGTGCCTGGGAGAGCTCTGGAAACACCATATATTTT. It specifies CAWESSGNTIYF. The rearrangement joins TRBV30 to TRBJ1-3; no clear D gene. The germline CDR1 and CDR2 sequences are GTSNPN and SVGIG (reference sequence). V was clipped by 5 bases and J by 0 bases, with 5 bases between them. The CDR3 has 12 amino acids.

V usage is TRBV7-2 and J usage is TRBJ2-1; 11 bases map to TRBD2. Germline CDR1 SGHTA, CDR2 FQGNSA. This CDR3 is 17 amino acids long. With 1 base clipped from V and 7 bases from J, the junction kept 9 bases outside the gene matches. The CDR3 DNA sequence: TGTGCCAGCAGCTTAGAAATTTGGAGACTAGCGGGGAATGAGCAGTTCTTC. It is translated as CASSLEIWRLAGNEQFF.

CDR3 residues: CASSAQENYGYTF. As DNA, the CDR3 is TGTGCCAGCAGTGCACAGGAAAACTATGGCTACACCTTC. This rearrangement joins TRBV6-1 to TRBJ1-2; possible D gene TRBD1, 5 bases. V gave up 4 bases and J gave up 2 bases, with 8 bases separating them. CDR3 size: 13 residues. CDR1 and CDR2 (germline): MNHNS, SASEGT.

This clone was observed once. The chain combines TRBV9 with TRBJ2-2; possibly TRBD2 for D (5 bases). The CDR3 length is 20 residues. Germline V lookup: CDR1 SGDLS, CDR2 YYNGEE. V was clipped by 0 bases and J by 3 bases, with 24 bases between them. In DNA form, the CDR3 reads TGTGCCAGCAGCGTAGTGACGAAAGGGCTACCCGGGAAATACACCGGGGAGCTGTTTTTT. Encoded protein: CASSVVTKGLPGKYTGELFF.

Judged by abundance, this clone is large. The chain is built from TRBV19 and TRBJ2-6; TRBD2 agrees at 11 bases. The CDR3 has 16 amino acids. Looked up from germline, CDR1 is LNHDA and CDR2 is SQIVND (reference sequence). With V trimmed by 7 bases and J by 0 bases, 2 bases remained unmatched. The CDR3 loop reads CASTSGGISGANVLTF. The CDR3 nucleotides are TGTGCCAGTACTAGCGGGGGGATCTCTGGGGCCAACGTCCTGACTTTC.

This sequence joins TRBV5-1 and TRBJ2-1; TRBD2 aligns across 8 bases. There are 16 residues in the CDR3. The germline V gene has CDR1 SGHRS and CDR2 YFSETQ. With V trimmed by 4 bases and J by 0 bases, 6 bases remained unmatched. DNA of the CDR3: TGCGCCAGCAGCCCGATAGCGGGGCCCTCCTACAATGAGCAGTTCTTC. Its protein is CASSPIAGPSYNEQFF.

V is TRBV28 and J is TRBJ1-2; D gene uncertain. Germline CDR1 reads MDHEN; CDR2 reads SYDVKM. Trimming took off 7 bases at V and 5 bases at J, with 20 bases between the two ends. The CDR3 spans 15 residues. CDR3 in amino acids: CASTGGPLGGYGYTF. CDR3 coding DNA: TGTGCCAGCACCGGAGGCCCCTTAGGTGGGTATGGCTACACCTTC.

This sequence joins TRBV30 and TRBJ2-7; D might be TRBD1 (6 bases). V was trimmed by 3 bases and J by 5 bases, leaving 20 bases between them. The CDR3 covers 15 residues. Germline-derived CDR1 and CDR2 are GTSNPN and SVGIG (reference sequence). The chain's CDR3 is CAWSLRGQSWHEQYF. CDR3 in DNA: TGTGCCTGGAGCCTAAGAGGACAGTCTTGGCACGAGCAGTACTTC. The full variable domain, rest sourced from reference TRBV30 and TRBJ2-7, is SQTIHQWPATLVQPVGSPLSLECTVEGTSNPNLYWYRQAAGRGLQLLFYSVGIGQISSEVPQNLSASRPQDRQFILSSKKLLLSDSGFYLCAWSLRGQSWHEQYFGPGTRLTVT.

J is TRBJ1-3 and V is TRBV9; D is ambiguous. CDR3 length equals 14 residues. V was pared by 5 bases and J by 0 bases, with 9 bases between. Germline V gives CDR1 SGDLS, CDR2 YYNGEE. As DNA, the CDR3 is TGTGCCAGCAGTGGACTTTCCTCTGGAAACACCATATATTTT. Its protein product is CASSGLSSGNTIYF.

The chain carries TRBV4-2 and TRBJ2-7; 10 bases are shared with TRBD2. The CDR3 is made up of 15 amino acids. The V segment lost 3 bases and the J segment 2 bases; nucleotides outside the gene matches: 4. CDR1 is LGHNA, CDR2 YNFKEQ, per germline. The CDR3 protein is CASSHTSGATYEQYF. In DNA, the CDR3 is TGTGCCAGCAGCCACACTAGCGGGGCCACCTACGAGCAGTACTTC.

In its sample, this clone was seen once. V is TRBV4-1 and J is TRBJ1-3; 7 bases line up with TRBD1. Germline V gives CDR1 MGHRA, CDR2 YSYEKL. With V trimmed by 8 bases and J by 4 bases, 8 bases remained unmatched. The CDR3 runs to 14 residues. The CDR3 DNA reads as TGCGCCAGCTCCGAGGGGGCCTTAGGAAACACCATATATTTT. Protein: CASSEGALGNTIYF.

A single count supports this clone. The V call is TRBV29-1, the J call TRBJ1-2, with 9 bases fitting TRBD1. CDR1 and CDR2 from the germline V gene are SQVTM and ANQGSEA. The CDR3 has 13 residues. After removal of 5 bases from V and 5 bases from J, the junction contained 6 bases not matched to a gene. CDR3 residues: CSVLGQGEYGYTF. DNA for the CDR3: TGCAGCGTTTTGGGACAGGGAGAGTATGGCTACACCTTC. Together with reference TRBV29-1 and TRBJ1-2, the CDR3 gives the full variable domain: SAVISQKPSRDICQRGTSLTIQCQVDSQVTMMFWYRQQPGQSLTLIATANQGSEATYESGFVIDKFPISRPNLTFSTLTVSNMSPEDSSIYLCSVLGQGEYGYTFGSGTRLTVV.

This clone was found a few times. This chain links TRBV18 with TRBJ1-6; D might be TRBD1 (5 bases). The germline V gene encodes CDR1 KGHSH and CDR2 LQKENI. The CDR3 sequence is 13 residues long. Deletions cut 3 bases from V and 7 bases from J, with 7 bases between. The CDR3: CASSPRENSPLHF. The CDR3 DNA follows: TGTGCCAGCTCACCCAGGGAAAATTCACCCCTCCACTTT.